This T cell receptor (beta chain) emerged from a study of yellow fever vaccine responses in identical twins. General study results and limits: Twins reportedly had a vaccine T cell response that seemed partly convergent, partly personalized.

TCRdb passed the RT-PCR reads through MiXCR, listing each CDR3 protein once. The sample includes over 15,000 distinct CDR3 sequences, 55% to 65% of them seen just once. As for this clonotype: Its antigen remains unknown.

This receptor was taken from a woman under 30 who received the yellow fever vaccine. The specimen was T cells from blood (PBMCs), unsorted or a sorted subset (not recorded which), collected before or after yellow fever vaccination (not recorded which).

DNA for the CDR3: TGTGCCAGCAGCTTTGGGATCGTCTACGAGCAGTACGTC. Amino acid sequence: CASSFGIVYEQYV. V is TRBV7-8 and J is TRBJ2-7; D not certain. Germline CDR1 reads SGHVS; CDR2 reads FQNEAQ. V was shortened by 3 bases and J by 3 bases, with 9 bases between the two germline ends. The CDR3 sequence is 13 residues long.